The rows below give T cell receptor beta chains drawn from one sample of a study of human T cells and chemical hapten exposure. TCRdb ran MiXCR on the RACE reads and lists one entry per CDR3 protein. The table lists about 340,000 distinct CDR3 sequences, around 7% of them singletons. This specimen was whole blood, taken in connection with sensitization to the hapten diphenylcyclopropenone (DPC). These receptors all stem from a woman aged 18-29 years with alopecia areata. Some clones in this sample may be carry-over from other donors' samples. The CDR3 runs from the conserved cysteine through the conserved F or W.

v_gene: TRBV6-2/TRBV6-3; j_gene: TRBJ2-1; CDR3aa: CASSYGLAGGPSYNEQFF
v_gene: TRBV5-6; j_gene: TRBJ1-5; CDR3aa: CASSSQGVASNQPQHF
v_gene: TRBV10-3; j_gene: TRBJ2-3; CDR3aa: CAISDPTGLGETDTQYF
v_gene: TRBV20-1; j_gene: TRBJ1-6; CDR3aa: CSAKYTSELSSSYNSPLHF
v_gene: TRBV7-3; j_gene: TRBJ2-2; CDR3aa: CASSLGQNTGELFF
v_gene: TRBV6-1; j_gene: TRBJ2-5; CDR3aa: CASSRTIAGGQETQYF
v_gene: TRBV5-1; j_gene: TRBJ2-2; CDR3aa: CASRATLNTGELFF
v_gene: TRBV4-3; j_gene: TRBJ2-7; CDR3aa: CASSQDDGGHYEQYF
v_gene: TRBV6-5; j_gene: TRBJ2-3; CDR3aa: CASSYSSGGDTQYF
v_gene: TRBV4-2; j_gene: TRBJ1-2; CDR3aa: CASSQVGRDYGYTF
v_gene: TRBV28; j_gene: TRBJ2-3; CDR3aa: CASSLNWGSTDTQYF
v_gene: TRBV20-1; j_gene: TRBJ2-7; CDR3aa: CSARSEDGSSYEQYF
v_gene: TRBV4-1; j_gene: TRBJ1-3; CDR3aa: CASSQTGTGGGWRHF
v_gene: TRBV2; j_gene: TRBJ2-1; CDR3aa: CASLLINEQFF
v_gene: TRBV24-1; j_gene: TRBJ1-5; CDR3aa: CATSDGTVWGPQHF
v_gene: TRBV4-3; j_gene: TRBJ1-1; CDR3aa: CASSQDDRGPTEAFF
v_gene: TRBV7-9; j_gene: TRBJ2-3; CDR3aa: CASSLKWNFTDTQYF
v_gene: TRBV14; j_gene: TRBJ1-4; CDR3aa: CASSRTGGEDEKLFF
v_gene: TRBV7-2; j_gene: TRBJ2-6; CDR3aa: CASSHAGGAGANVLTF
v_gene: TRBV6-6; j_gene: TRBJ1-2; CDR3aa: CASRTGGEDGYTF
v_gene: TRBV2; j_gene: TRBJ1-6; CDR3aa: CASSAPSGKHYSPLHF
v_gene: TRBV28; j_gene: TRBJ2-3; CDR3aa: CASSLLPGGPDTQYF
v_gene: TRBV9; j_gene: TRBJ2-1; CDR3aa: CASSFTGQGAGGSYNEQFF
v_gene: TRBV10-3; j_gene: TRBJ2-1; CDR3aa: CAISESEAGGPQEQFF
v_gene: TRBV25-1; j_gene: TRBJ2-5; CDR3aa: CASSQPNRQKETQYF
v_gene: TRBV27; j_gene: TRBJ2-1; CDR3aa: CARASGLAGTYNEQFF
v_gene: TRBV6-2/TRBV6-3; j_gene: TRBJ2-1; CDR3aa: CASNQDYYNEQFF
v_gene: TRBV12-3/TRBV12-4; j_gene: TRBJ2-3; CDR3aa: CASSFSLDTQYF
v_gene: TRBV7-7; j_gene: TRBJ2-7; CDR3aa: CASSFYEGSSYEQYF
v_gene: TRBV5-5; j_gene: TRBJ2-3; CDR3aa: CASSFWNRGQDTQYF
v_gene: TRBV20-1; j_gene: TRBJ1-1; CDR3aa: CSARLQGMYTEAFF
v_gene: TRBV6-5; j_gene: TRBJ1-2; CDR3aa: CASSSLYGYTF
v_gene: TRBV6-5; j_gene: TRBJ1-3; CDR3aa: CASSSSGRSGNTIYF
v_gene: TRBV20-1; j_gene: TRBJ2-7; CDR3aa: CSASFGDEQYF
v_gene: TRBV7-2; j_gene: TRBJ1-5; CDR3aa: CASSLWPDQPQHF
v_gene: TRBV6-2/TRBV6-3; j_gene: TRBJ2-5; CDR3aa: CASSSGVLETQYF
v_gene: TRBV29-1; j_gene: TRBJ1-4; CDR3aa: CSVVRNEKLFF
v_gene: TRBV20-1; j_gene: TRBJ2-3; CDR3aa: CSALLRIPDTQYF
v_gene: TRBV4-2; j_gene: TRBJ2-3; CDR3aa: CASSQGASLGTDTQYF
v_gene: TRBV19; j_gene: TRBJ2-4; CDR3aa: CASSWGRDIQYF
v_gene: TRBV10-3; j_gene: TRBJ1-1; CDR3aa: CAISESAGNTEAFF
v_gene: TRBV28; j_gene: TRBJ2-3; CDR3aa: CASSPLAFESTDTQYF
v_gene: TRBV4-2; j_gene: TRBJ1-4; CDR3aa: CASSHGQGSEKLFF
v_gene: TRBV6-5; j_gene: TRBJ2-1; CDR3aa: CASSRIGTSAYNEQFF
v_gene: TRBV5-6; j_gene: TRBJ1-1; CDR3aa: CASSLVGTGSEAFF
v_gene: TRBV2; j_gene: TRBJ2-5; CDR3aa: CASIAGGDQETQYF
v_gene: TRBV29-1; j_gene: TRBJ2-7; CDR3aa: CSVVPGQGVYEQYF
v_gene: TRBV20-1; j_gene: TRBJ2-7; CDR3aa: CSASTPAYEQYF
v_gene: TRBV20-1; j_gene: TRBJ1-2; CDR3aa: CSARTGMAGYTF
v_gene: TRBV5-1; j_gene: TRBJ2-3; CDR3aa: CASSLAGTSIGSDTQYF
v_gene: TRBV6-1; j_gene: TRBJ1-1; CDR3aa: CASTPRGTEAFF
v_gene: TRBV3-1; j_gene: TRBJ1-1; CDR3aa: CASSQGGMEAFF
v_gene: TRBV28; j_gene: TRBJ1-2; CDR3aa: CASRGGQGSYGYTF
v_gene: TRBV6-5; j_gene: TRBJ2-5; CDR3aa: CASSYRPAGGQETQYF
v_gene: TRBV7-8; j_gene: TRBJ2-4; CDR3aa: CASSPTIRGGLTKNIQYF